These 13 T cell receptor beta chains share one sample of origin, sequenced in a study of blood T cell repertoires in COVID-19. Assay used: immunoSEQ multiplex PCR; TCRdb lists only in-frame clones, some missing. The sample gives around 160,000 clones, around 81% of which show up once; 7% to 10% is in the top ten. The sequencing sample was made of peripheral blood. These receptors were obtained from a human donor with acute or convalescent COVID-19. The donor label of this sample is uncertain.

By share, this clone counts as medium-sized. V and J are TRBV6-5 and TRBJ1-3, with D perhaps TRBD1 (5 bases). This CDR3 is built from 14 residues. The V end was cut by 0 bases, the J end by 4 bases, with 7 bases between. Germline CDR1 and CDR2: MNHEY and SVGAGI. CDR3 residues: CASSYSGVGNTIYF. The CDR3 DNA sequence: TGTGCCAGCAGTTACTCAGGGGTCGGAAACACCATATATTTT.

V is TRBV6-1 and J is TRBJ2-4; D perhaps matches TRBD1 (7 bases). Germline V gene data show CDR1 as MNHNS and CDR2 as SASEGT. Trimming pared 4 bases from V and 7 bases from J, leaving 20 bases between. This CDR3 is built from 16 residues. CDR3 coding DNA: TGTGCCAGCAGTGTAGGGGGAGGAGGGGGCAGGAACATTCAGTACTTC. Protein: CASSVGGGGGRNIQYF.

The rearrangement uses TRBV7-2 and TRBJ2-3; 8 bases fit TRBD1. From germline, CDR1 is SGHTA and CDR2 FQGNSA. This CDR3 spans 16 amino acids. With V trimmed by 4 bases and J by 2 bases, 8 bases remained unmatched. CDR3 residues: CASSSRGQANTDTQYF. The CDR3 DNA sequence: TGTGCCAGCAGCTCCAGGGGACAGGCCAACACAGATACGCAGTATTTT.

The chain uses TRBV19 and TRBJ1-5; tentative D call: TRBD1 (5 bases). This CDR3 has 16 amino acids. Trimming took 7 bases from V and 0 from J, leaving 16 bases between them. Germline CDR1 and CDR2: LNHDA and SQIVND (reference sequence). CDR3: CASTRHGGGSNQPQHF. CDR3 DNA: TGTGCCAGTACCCGGCATGGGGGGGGTAGCAATCAGCCCCAGCATTTT.

The CDR3 sequence is CASSLTGTSSRPQHF. DNA for the CDR3: TGTGCCAGCAGTTTGACCGGGACATCCTCGCGGCCCCAGCATTTT. The rearrangement joins TRBV27 to TRBJ1-5, with TRBD1 as a possible D gene (6 bases). The length of the CDR3 is 15 residues. The germline V and J ends were trimmed by 3 bases and 9 bases, with 18 bases remaining between them. Germline CDR1 reads MNHEY; CDR2 reads SMNVEV (reference sequence).

V is TRBV30 and J is TRBJ1-3; a weak D match, TRBD1 (6 bases). From germline, CDR1 is GTSNPN and CDR2 SVGIG (reference sequence). Trimming removed 8 bases at V and 0 bases at J, with 11 bases between. The CDR3 extends over 13 amino acids. The CDR3 is CATDRHSGNTIYF. The CDR3 DNA follows: TGTGCCACCGACAGGCACTCTGGAAACACCATATATTTT.

This clone was detected a few times. The chain recombines TRBV5-6 with TRBJ1-3, with 7 bases aligning to TRBD1. Germline V CDR1 and CDR2: SGHDT, YYEEEE. This CDR3 comprises 16 residues. V was clipped by 0 bases and J by 0 bases; unmatched bases: 3. CDR3 DNA sequence: TGTGCCAGCAGCTTGGACCCAGGGGGCTCTGGAAACACCATATATTTT. It codes for CASSLDPGGSGNTIYF.

This clone showed up just once. J is TRBJ2-7 and V is TRBV7-9; the D is unclear. This CDR3 has 13 amino acids. Germline V gene lookup returns CDR1 SEHNR and CDR2 FQNEAQ (reference sequence). Trimming removed 5 bases from V and 4 bases from J, with 12 bases in between. The CDR3 sequence is CASSPLTVYEQYV. The CDR3 DNA reads TGTGCCAGCAGCCCGCTCACAGTTTACGAGCAGTACGTC.

This clone is a singleton in its sample. The genes are TRBV6-5 and TRBJ1-4; 9 bases align to TRBD1. With V trimmed by 5 bases and J by 6 bases, 4 bases remained unmatched. CDR1 is MNHEY, CDR2 SVGAGI, per germline. The CDR3 spans 14 residues. Here the CDR3 reads CASSPRTGDEKLFF. The CDR3 DNA reads TGTGCCAGCAGTCCCCGGACAGGGGATGAAAAACTGTTTTTT.

The chain employs TRBV19 and TRBJ1-6, with TRBD1 as a possible D gene (5 bases). This CDR3 has 14 residues. V was pared by 3 bases and J by 5 bases, with 8 bases between. The V gene's germline CDR1 is LNHDA and CDR2 SQIVND (reference sequence). CDR3 in DNA: TGTGCCAGTAGTATTGGAGGGGATAATTCACCCCTCCACTTT. This translates into CASSIGGDNSPLHF.

J is TRBJ2-5 and V is TRBV11-2, with TRBD2 identical over 10 bases. Germline lookup yields CDR1 SGHAT and CDR2 FQNNGV. The CDR3 covers 17 residues. The junction had 15 bases not matched to a gene; V was cut back by 6 bases and J by 5 bases. The CDR3, as DNA: TGTGCCAGCAGTCCAATCCCCCTACTAGCGGGGTTGGAGACCCAGTACTTC. Amino acid sequence: CASSPIPLLAGLETQYF.

The CDR3 reads CASSQETRTQYF. In DNA, the CDR3 is TGTGCCAGCAGCCAAGAAACGCGGACGCAGTATTTT. V gene TRBV3-1 (or the pseudogene TRBV3-2) combines with J gene TRBJ2-3; D is uncertain. CDR3 length: 12 residues. Deletions cut 0 bases from V and 9 bases from J, with 7 bases between. Germline CDR1 LGHDT, CDR2 YNNKEL (reference sequence).

The chain links TRBV7-2 to TRBJ2-5; 10 bases align to TRBD2. J gave up 2 bases and V 6 bases, and 6 bases lay outside the gene matches. In germline, CDR1 is SGHTA, CDR2 FQGNSA. The length of the CDR3 is 15 residues. As DNA, the CDR3 is TGTGCCAGCAGGTTTAGCGGGGGGCTTCAAGAGACCCAGTACTTC. Translating gives CASRFSGGLQETQYF.